A single sample gave rise to the 20 T cell receptor beta chains below, sequenced in a study of cytomegalovirus exposure and HLA in healthy donors. Both 60 Vbeta primers and 13 Jbeta primers went into the PCR. Profiling relied on immunoSEQ multiplex PCR, and the TCRdb table lists in-frame clones only, not all of them. In all, the sample yields about 48,000 clones. The source material was PBMCs. The receptor source for this set is a male donor in good health and CMV-seropositive.

V gene TRBV27 combines with J gene TRBJ2-2, with 8 bases matching TRBD1. This CDR3 region has 16 residues. Germline assignment: CDR1 MNHEY and CDR2 SMNVEV (reference sequence). V was pared by 6 bases and J by 1 base, with 7 bases of the junction left unmatched. Written as DNA, the CDR3 is TGTGCCAGCAGGCCTGGGACAGGAGGGAACACCGGGGAGCTGTTTTTT. It specifies CASRPGTGGNTGELFF.

This rearrangement joins TRBV30 to TRBJ1-6, with D tentatively TRBD1 (5 bases). This CDR3 comprises 14 residues. CDR1 is GTSNPN and CDR2 is SVGIG in the germline V gene (reference sequence). V lost 2 bases and J lost 5, with 10 bases in between. The CDR3: CAWSRQTDNSPLHF. The CDR3 DNA reads TGTGCCTGGAGTAGACAGACCGATAATTCACCCCTCCACTTT.

The V gene is TRBV13, the J gene TRBJ1-2; D is uncertain. Trimming shortened V by 5 bases and J by 2 bases, and 15 bases separated the two germline ends. Germline CDR1 PRHDT, CDR2 FYEKMQ (reference sequence). This CDR3 is 15 amino acids long. CDR3 sequence (DNA): TGTGCCAGCAGCCCCCTAGAGGCCATAAACTATGGCTACACCTTC. The encoded protein is CASSPLEAINYGYTF.

V gene TRBV7-9 combines with J gene TRBJ2-1, with 7 bases identical to TRBD1. V shed 3 bases, J shed 0 bases, and the junction held 2 bases outside the gene matches. The CDR3 is made up of 15 amino acids. Germline-derived CDR1 and CDR2 are SEHNR and FQNEAQ (reference sequence). CDR3 sequence: CASSFTGDSYNEQFF. In DNA, the CDR3 is TGTGCCAGCAGCTTTACAGGGGACTCCTACAATGAGCAGTTCTTC.

The V gene is TRBV9, the J gene TRBJ1-1; 9 bases fit TRBD1. The CDR3 covers 14 residues. With V trimmed by 3 bases and J by 4 bases, 4 bases remained unmatched. Germline V CDR1 and CDR2: SGDLS, YYNGEE. The CDR3 protein is CASSGGQGVTEAFF. The CDR3, as DNA: TGTGCCAGCAGCGGGGGACAGGGAGTCACTGAAGCTTTCTTT.

This chain joins TRBV30 and TRBJ1-6; TRBD1 might be the D (6 bases). The V and J ends lost 0 bases and 9 bases respectively, with 15 bases between them. The CDR3 contains 15 residues. Germline V gene sequence: CDR1 GTSNPN, CDR2 SVGIG (reference sequence). In nucleotides, the CDR3 is TGTGCCTGGAGTGTACGGGGGGGCGAGAGTTCACCCCTCCACTTT. Amino acids: CAWSVRGGESSPLHF.

The chain is built from TRBV4-2 and TRBJ1-2, with D uncertain. Trimming removed 0 bases from V and 0 bases from J, with 11 bases in between. Germline CDR1 LGHNA, CDR2 YNFKEQ. The CDR3 runs to 16 residues. The chain's CDR3 is CASSQEFTEANYGYTF. The CDR3 bases are TGTGCCAGCAGCCAAGAGTTCACAGAAGCTAACTATGGCTACACCTTC.

The CDR3 DNA sequence: TGTGCCAGCAGCTTGGAGCCTAGCGGGGCATACGAGCAGTACTTC. Translated: CASSLEPSGAYEQYF. The chain links TRBV5-4 to TRBJ2-7; 9 nucleotides match TRBD2. V was pared by 0 bases and J by 4 bases, with 5 bases of the junction left unmatched. Looked up from germline, CDR1 is SGHNT and CDR2 is YYREEE (reference sequence). The CDR3 has 15 amino acids.

V and J are TRBV5-1 and TRBJ1-4; TRBD1 matches 7 bases. This CDR3 spans 16 amino acids. V trimming: 4 bases; J trimming: 5 bases; junction bases outside the gene matches: 11. Germline V gene data show CDR1 as SGHRS and CDR2 as YFSETQ. The CDR3, as DNA: TGCGCCAGCAGCGCACAGGGGTTGGCAGTGAATGAAAAACTGTTTTTT. Translated: CASSAQGLAVNEKLFF.

The chain carries TRBV4-3 and TRBJ1-1, with unresolved D. This CDR3 contains 16 residues. V gave up 2 bases and J gave up 1 base, with 14 bases separating them. Germline lookup yields CDR1 LGHNA and CDR2 YSLEER. CDR3 residues: CASSQLGFGENTEAFF. Here the CDR3 DNA reads TGCGCCAGCAGCCAACTTGGCTTCGGGGAGAACACTGAAGCTTTCTTT.

The rearrangement links TRBV30 to TRBJ2-1, with D uncertain. CDR1 GTSNPN and CDR2 SVGIG come from the germline V gene (reference sequence). This CDR3 has 12 residues. Trimming removed 5 bases at V and 5 bases at J, with 10 bases between. CDR3 in DNA: TGTGCCTGGGCTCCCGGTGACAATGAGCAGTTCTTC. Translating it yields CAWAPGDNEQFF. The whole variable domain, filled in from reference TRBV30 and TRBJ2-1, reads SQTIHQWPATLVQPVGSPLSLECTVEGTSNPNLYWYRQAAGRGLQLLFYSVGIGQISSEVPQNLSASRPQDRQFILSSKKLLLSDSGFYLCAWAPGDNEQFFGPGTRLTVL.

The gene calls are TRBV7-9 and TRBJ2-5, with 11 bases matching TRBD2. The length of the CDR3 is 15 residues. Germline lookup yields CDR1 SEHNR and CDR2 FQNEAQ (reference sequence). V shed 5 bases, J shed 1 base, and the junction held 3 bases outside the gene matches. In DNA, the CDR3 is TGTGCCAGCAGCCTTAGCGGGGGGGTCCAAGAGACCCAGTACTTC. It is translated as CASSLSGGVQETQYF.

The rearrangement joins TRBV5-1 to TRBJ1-3; 8 bases align to TRBD1. CDR1 is SGHRS, CDR2 YFSETQ, per germline. This CDR3 contains 18 residues. The V gene end was trimmed by 4 bases and the J gene end by 0 bases; junction bases not matched to a gene: 12. In DNA, the CDR3 is TGCGCCAGCAGCCTGGTCCCCAGGGGGCTGAGCTCTGGAAACACCATATATTTT. Encoded protein: CASSLVPRGLSSGNTIYF.

The chain uses TRBV19 and TRBJ1-1; the D is unclear. The CDR3 loop spans 14 amino acids. Germline V gene sequence: CDR1 LNHDA, CDR2 SQIVND (reference sequence). V was pared by 5 bases and J by 1 base, with 11 bases between. CDR3 protein: CASSLAAGNTEAFF. CDR3 nucleotide sequence: TGTGCCAGTAGTCTTGCTGCCGGGAACACTGAAGCTTTCTTT.

V gene TRBV28 combines with J gene TRBJ1-2, with 7 bases matching TRBD1. Germline V lookup: CDR1 MDHEN, CDR2 SYDVKM. Unmatched junction bases numbered 8, after V lost 11 bases and J lost 8 bases. The CDR3 is 11 residues long. The CDR3 DNA is TGTGCCTCTGGGACAGCCCAGGGCTACACCTTC. As protein: CASGTAQGYTF.

The chain employs TRBV6-1 and TRBJ2-1, with no clear D. V lost 6 bases and J 5 bases, leaving 11 bases between the germline ends. Germline-derived CDR1 and CDR2 are MNHNS and SASEGT. The CDR3 loop spans 13 amino acids. CDR3 amino acids: CASSSITDNEQFF. CDR3 DNA sequence: TGTGCCAGCAGCTCGATTACTGACAATGAGCAGTTCTTC.

This chain uses TRBV10-1 with TRBJ1-5; D gene unclear. Germline CDR1 reads WNHNN; CDR2 reads SYGVQD (reference sequence). This CDR3 has 12 residues. Trimming shortened V by 5 bases and J by 0 bases, and 2 bases separated the two germline ends. CDR3 loop: CASSYSNQPQHF. The CDR3 nucleotides read TGCGCCAGCAGTTATAGCAATCAGCCCCAGCATTTT.

The chain recombines TRBV28 with TRBJ1-4, with 7 bases fitting TRBD1. The trim removed 3 bases at V and 6 bases at J, leaving 4 bases unmatched. CDR1 and CDR2 (germline): MDHEN, SYDVKM. This CDR3 contains 14 residues. The CDR3 loop reads CASSFSTGDEKLFF. The DNA for the CDR3 is TGTGCCAGCAGTTTTAGTACAGGGGATGAAAAACTGTTTTTT.

This chain joins TRBV27 and TRBJ1-1, with TRBD1 identical over 8 bases. The CDR3 runs to 13 residues. V lost 6 bases, J lost 10 bases, and 10 bases stayed unmatched. The germline gives CDR1 MNHEY, CDR2 SMNVEV (reference sequence). CDR3 in amino acids: CASSPDRGRGAFF. CDR3 DNA sequence: TGTGCCAGCAGCCCCGACAGGGGACGGGGAGCTTTCTTT.

V usage is TRBV19 and J usage is TRBJ1-2, with 11 bases aligning to TRBD1. Germline CDR1 LNHDA, CDR2 SQIVND (reference sequence). V lost 5 bases, J lost 5 bases, and 4 bases stayed unmatched. This CDR3 contains 14 residues. CDR3: CASSPGQGGYGYTF. The CDR3 DNA sequence: TGTGCCAGTAGTCCGGGACAGGGGGGTTATGGCTACACCTTC.